Listed below are T cell receptor beta chains from one sample, sequenced in a study of PD-1 blockade in classical Hodgkin lymphoma. Method: immunoSEQ multiplex PCR; TCRdb's copy keeps in-frame clones and lacks some. The sample lists about 86,000 clones, approximately 88% occurring once. This sample comprised peripheral blood mononuclear cells (PBMCs), obtained at baseline. These receptor sequences come from a human donor with classical Hodgkin lymphoma. Each CDR3 is given with its conserved first and last residue. D genes are given only for firm matches. Expanded clones are given a class, and other clones once, few, many or no size at all.

v_call	d_call	j_call	clone_size	cdr3_nt	cdr3_aa
TRBV11-2	-	TRBJ1-5	-	TGTGCCAGCAGCTTAGAAAATCAGCCCCAGCATTTT	CASSLENQPQHF
TRBV5-1	-	TRBJ1-1	-	TGCGCCAGCAGCTTGGGCACAGGGACTCTGAACACTGAAGCTTTCTTT	CASSLGTGTLNTEAFF
TRBV5-8	-	TRBJ1-4	-	TGTGCCAGCAGCTTGAATCGGGTCCGAGGCGCCGGCATGTTTTTT	CASSLNRVRGAGMFF
TRBV2	-	TRBJ1-5	once	TGTGCCAGCAGTTACCGGGCCAGAAATCAGCCCCAGCATTTT	CASSYRARNQPQHF
TRBV5-4	TRBD2	TRBJ2-7	-	TGTGCCAGCAGCTTGAGGATTCTAGCGGGAGTGAGCTACGAGCAGTACTTC	CASSLRILAGVSYEQYF
TRBV5-6	TRBD2	TRBJ2-3	-	TGTGCCAGCAGCTTGGGTGATAGCGGGGATACGCAGTATTTT	CASSLGDSGDTQYF
TRBV2	TRBD1	TRBJ2-1	-	TGTGCCAGCAGCCTCTCCGTGGACAGGGTATACAATGAGCAGTTCTTC	CASSLSVDRVYNEQFF
TRBV2	TRBD1	TRBJ1-5	-	TGTGCCAGCAGAGGGGACAGTATAGCCCCTGGCAATCAGCCCCAGCATTTT	CASRGDSIAPGNQPQHF
TRBV14	TRBD1	TRBJ1-2	-	TGTGCCAGCAGCCGGGACAGGGGATATGGCTACACCTTC	CASSRDRGYGYTF
TRBV28	-	TRBJ2-7	-	TGTGCCAGCAGTTTACTCCAAGGGGGGCCTGCCTACGAGCAGTACTTC	CASSLLQGGPAYEQYF
TRBV28	-	TRBJ1-4	-	TGTGCCAGCTGGGGCGGTGAAAAACTGTTTTTT	CASWGGEKLFF
TRBV5-8	TRBD2	TRBJ2-7	-	TGTGCCAGCAGCCCAGAAGCGGGAGAAGGAGAGCAGTACTTC	CASSPEAGEGEQYF
TRBV12-5	-	TRBJ2-1	-	TGTGCTAGTGGTTTGTGGCAGGGGAACGATGAGCAGTTCTTC	CASGLWQGNDEQFF
TRBV4-1	-	TRBJ1-5	-	TGCGCCAGCAGCCAAGGGACCTCCATTAATCAGCCCCAGCATTTT	CASSQGTSINQPQHF
TRBV5-6	-	TRBJ2-5	-	TGTGCCAGCAGCTTGGTACAGGGTCAAGAGACCCAGTACTTC	CASSLVQGQETQYF
TRBV18	-	TRBJ1-4	-	TGTGCCAGCTCACCACCGGGCCTCTCTAATGAAAAACTGTTTTTT	CASSPPGLSNEKLFF
TRBV18	TRBD1	TRBJ2-2	-	TGTGCCAGCTCACCGGCAGGGGGCCCCACCGGGGAGCTGTTTTTT	CASSPAGGPTGELFF
TRBV5-1	-	TRBJ2-1	-	TGCGCCAGCAGCTTGAGTGCGTTACAAGCTTCGAATGAGCAGTTCTTC	CASSLSALQASNEQFF
TRBV10-3	-	TRBJ1-1	-	TGTGCCATCTCGGCCGGTGGGGGAACTGAAGCTTTCTTT	CAISAGGGTEAFF
TRBV19	-	TRBJ1-2	-	TGTGCCAGTAGTTTGCCTGCCGAAGGCTATGGCTACACCTTC	CASSLPAEGYGYTF
TRBV6-1	TRBD1	TRBJ1-3	few	TGTGCCAGCAGTGCGACGACAGGGAGCACTGGAAACACCATATATTTT	CASSATTGSTGNTIYF
TRBV11-2	-	TRBJ2-1	-	TGTGCCAGCAGCTTGGGACAGACCCGGGAGGGGCAGTTCTTC	CASSLGQTREGQFF
TRBV7-2	-	TRBJ2-3	-	TGTGCCAGCAGCTTACAAGGTGCCTTACCCACAGATACGCAGTATTTT	CASSLQGALPTDTQYF
TRBV12-5	-	TRBJ2-7	-	TGTGCTACCAAACATTCCTACGAGCAGTACTTC	CATKHSYEQYF
TRBV28	-	TRBJ2-7	-	TGTGCCAGCAGTTTATCGGCGGGATGGGCGGACAGCTCCTACGAGCAGTACTTC	CASSLSAGWADSSYEQYF
TRBV6-6	TRBD2	TRBJ2-7	-	TGTGCCAGCAGGACTAGCGGGAACTACGAGCAGTACTTC	CASRTSGNYEQYF
TRBV9	-	TRBJ2-2	few	TGTGCCAGCAGCGTAGCACAAGCGACCGGGGAGCTGTTTTTT	CASSVAQATGELFF
TRBV7-7	TRBD1	TRBJ1-3	-	TGTGCTAGCAGCTCCGCCGGGACAGGGAGTGGAAACACCATATATTTT	CASSSAGTGSGNTIYF
TRBV5-4	-	TRBJ1-3	-	TGTGCCAGCAGCTTTCAGGGCGGCTCTGGAAACACCATATATTTT	CASSFQGGSGNTIYF
TRBV28	TRBD1	TRBJ2-4	-	TGTGCCAGCAGTTCCTTTACGGGACAGGGACTAGCCAAAAACATTCAGTACTTC	CASSSFTGQGLAKNIQYF
TRBV19	-	TRBJ1-2	-	TGTGCCAGTAGTATGGGCAGTGGTGGCTACACCTTC	CASSMGSGGYTF
TRBV4-2	TRBD2	TRBJ2-5	few	TGTGCCAGCAGCCAAGATCCAGGCGGGGGGCAAGAGACCCAGTACTTC	CASSQDPGGGQETQYF